Each of the 32 T cell receptor beta chains below was sequenced from the same sample in a study of OX40 agonist ivuxolimab in advanced cancers. Method: immunoSEQ multiplex PCR; TCRdb's copy keeps in-frame clones and lacks some. There are about 19,000 clones in the sample; 70% to 90% occur only once, and 13% lies in the top ten. This specimen consisted of CD4+ or CD8+ T cells sorted from blood, obtained in a trial of the OX40 agonist ivuxolimab. Every receptor here comes from an adult with an advanced solid tumor such as melanoma, head and neck, liver or kidney cancer.

The J gene is TRBJ2-1, the V gene TRBV4-1; D is perhaps TRBD1 (6 bases). Between the trimmed V and J ends, which lost 3 bases and 9 bases, there was a span of 12 bases. CDR3 length: 13 amino acids. The germline V gene has CDR1 MGHRA and CDR2 YSYEKL. The CDR3 coding sequence is TGCGCCAGCAGCCACCCGCAGGGGATTGAGCAGTTCTTC. As protein: CASSHPQGIEQFF.

This chain links TRBV19 with TRBJ2-7; TRBD2 agrees at 8 bases. This CDR3 has 14 residues. After removal of 2 bases from V and 0 bases from J, the junction contained 0 bases not matched to a gene. Germline CDR1 and CDR2: LNHDA and SQIVND (reference sequence). The CDR3 DNA reads TGTGCCAGTAGTATAACTAGCGGCTCCTACGAGCAGTACTTC. Protein sequence: CASSITSGSYEQYF.

This chain uses TRBV6-5 with TRBJ2-7; tentative D call: TRBD1 (5 bases). Germline-derived CDR1 and CDR2 are MNHEY and SVGAGI. Trimming left V 6 bases short and J 3 bases short, with 15 bases between. CDR3 length: 14 amino acids. Here the CDR3 reads CASRTPDNNYEQYF. Written as DNA, the CDR3 is TGTGCCAGCAGAACCCCGGACAACAACTACGAGCAGTACTTC.

This clone was recorded once. CDR3 amino acids: CASSFGNTEAFF. The CDR3 DNA sequence: TGTGCCAGCAGTTTCGGTAACACTGAAGCTTTCTTT. This rearrangement joins TRBV27 to TRBJ1-1; D gene unclear. Germline loops: CDR1 MNHEY, CDR2 SMNVEV (reference sequence). The CDR3 runs 12 residues. Trimming cost V 3 bases and J 2 bases, with 4 bases left between them.

The chain has TRBV9 and TRBJ2-7, with a tentative D call TRBD2 (6 bases). Trimming shortened V by 0 bases and J by 5 bases, and 12 bases separated the two germline ends. The CDR3 extends over 14 amino acids. Per the germline V gene, CDR1 is SGDLS and CDR2 is YYNGEE. The CDR3 loop is CASSVGGPGDEQYF. The CDR3 DNA reads as TGTGCCAGCAGCGTAGGAGGCCCGGGGGACGAGCAGTACTTC.

The V and J genes are TRBV27 and TRBJ2-3; TRBD2 might be the D (5 bases). The CDR3 consists of 14 residues. V lost 3 bases and J lost 1, with 8 bases in between. Germline values: CDR1 MNHEY, CDR2 SMNVEV (reference sequence). In DNA, the CDR3 is TGTGCCAGCAGTTTGACTACCGGCACAGATACGCAGTATTTT. Translated, it gives CASSLTTGTDTQYF.

This clone has only one observation. This chain connects TRBV7-9 to TRBJ2-6; perhaps TRBD2 as D (5 bases). The germline V and J ends were trimmed by 5 bases and 10 bases, with 18 bases remaining between them. CDR3 size: 15 residues. Looked up from germline, CDR1 is SEHNR and CDR2 is FQNEAQ (reference sequence). DNA of the CDR3: TGTGCCAGCAGCCCTAGGTACACCGAGCGGAACGTCCTGACTTTC. Encoded protein: CASSPRYTERNVLTF.

The chain couples TRBV10-3 to TRBJ2-1; 12 bases line up with TRBD2. The germline V gene encodes CDR1 ENHRY and CDR2 SYGVKD. The ends lost 6 bases at V and 0 bases at J; junction bases unmatched: 12. This CDR3 is 19 amino acids long. This chain's CDR3 is CAIRAPGLAGRSSYNEQFF. CDR3 nucleotide sequence: TGTGCCATCAGGGCGCCTGGACTAGCGGGGCGAAGCTCCTACAATGAGCAGTTCTTC.

Remarks on this clone: The same CDR3 is also encoded by other DNA sequences in this sample. The J gene is TRBJ1-2, the V gene TRBV10-2; no clear D. CDR1 and CDR2 (germline): WSHSY, SAAADI. This CDR3 is 15 amino acids long. Trimming removed 6 bases from V and 5 bases from J, with 19 bases in between. The CDR3 sequence is CASSSKVAPWYGYTF. The CDR3 nucleotides are TGCGCCAGCAGCTCGAAGGTGGCTCCTTGGTATGGCTACACCTTC.

The V gene is TRBV7-9, the J gene TRBJ2-1; the match to TRBD1 covers 8 bases. The length of the CDR3 is 16 residues. Germline CDR1 reads SEHNR; CDR2 reads FQNEAQ (reference sequence). Losses at the gene ends were 4 bases for V and 7 bases for J; bases not matched to a gene: 12. CDR3: CASSSEGQGALNEQFF. DNA for the CDR3: TGTGCCAGCAGCTCGGAAGGGCAGGGGGCGCTTAATGAGCAGTTCTTC. Based on the CDR3 plus reference TRBV7-9 and TRBJ2-1, the full variable domain is DTGVSQNPRHKITKRGQNVTFRCDPISEHNRLYWYRQTLGQGPEFLTYFQNEAQLEKSRLLSDRFSAERPKGSFSTLEIQRTEQGDSAMYLCASSSEGQGALNEQFFGPGTRLTVL.

This clone was found a few times. The V and J genes are TRBV7-9 and TRBJ2-7; 12 bases line up with TRBD2. The J segment lost 3 bases and the V segment lost 4 bases, leaving 7 bases of the junction unmatched. Looked up from germline, CDR1 is SEHNR and CDR2 is FQNEAQ (reference sequence). The CDR3 is 16 amino acids. The CDR3 DNA reads as TGTGCCAGCAGCTCCCAGACTAGCGGGGGCGGCTACGAGCAGTACTTC. This sequence encodes CASSSQTSGGGYEQYF. The full variable domain, completed using reference TRBV7-9 and TRBJ2-7, is DTGVSQNPRHKITKRGQNVTFRCDPISEHNRLYWYRQTLGQGPEFLTYFQNEAQLEKSRLLSDRFSAERPKGSFSTLEIQRTEQGDSAMYLCASSSQTSGGGYEQYFGPGTRLTVT.

This clone was detected once. This sequence joins TRBV27 and TRBJ1-4; D is perhaps TRBD1 (5 bases). The CDR3 length is 14 residues. Deletions cut 0 bases from V and 7 bases from J, with 9 bases between. Germline loops: CDR1 MNHEY, CDR2 SMNVEV (reference sequence). The CDR3 coding sequence is TGTGCCAGCAGTTTATCATCCGGGGGTGAAAAACTGTTTTTT. This codes for CASSLSSGGEKLFF.

This rearrangement joins TRBV5-6 to TRBJ1-4; D uncertain. Deletions cut 7 bases from V and 6 bases from J, with 19 bases between. This CDR3 is 15 amino acids long. Germline loops: CDR1 SGHDT, CDR2 YYEEEE. The CDR3 coding sequence is TGTGCCAGCCCCCCGGGGAGTCGCCGCGATGAAAAACTGTTTTTT. Its translation: CASPPGSRRDEKLFF.

The gene calls are TRBV27 and TRBJ2-7; possibly TRBD2 for D (5 bases). The CDR3 loop spans 14 amino acids. V was pared by 3 bases and J by 1 base, with 10 bases between. The germline CDR1 and CDR2 sequences are MNHEY and SMNVEV (reference sequence). The CDR3 protein is CASSFGRRSYEQYF. The CDR3 coding sequence is TGTGCCAGCAGTTTTGGTAGGAGGTCCTACGAGCAGTACTTC.

V is TRBV7-9 and J is TRBJ1-1, with no clear D. Germline CDR1 is SEHNR and CDR2 is FQNEAQ (reference sequence). The V gene lost 4 bases and the J gene lost 5 bases, with 8 bases spanning the gap. The CDR3 sequence is 12 residues long. This CDR3 is CASSYWGTEAFF. The DNA for the CDR3 is TGTGCCAGCAGCTATTGGGGAACTGAAGCTTTCTTT.

V gene TRBV27 combines with J gene TRBJ2-7; D possibly corresponds to TRBD2 (6 bases). The germline CDR1 and CDR2 sequences are MNHEY and SMNVEV (reference sequence). This CDR3 is 14 amino acids long. V shed 3 bases and J shed 6 bases, with 15 bases lying between them. CDR3 in amino acids: CASSFRGVPGEQYF. The CDR3 bases are TGTGCCAGCAGTTTTCGCGGGGTCCCTGGCGAGCAGTACTTC.

The chain joins TRBV27 to TRBJ2-3, with 9 bases identical to TRBD2. The CDR3 length is 16 residues. V dropped 5 bases and J dropped 3; count of bases not matched to a gene: 9. Germline V CDR1 and CDR2: MNHEY, SMNVEV (reference sequence). DNA of the CDR3: TGTGCCAGCAGTGATAATAGCGGGAGAGGAACAGATACGCAGTATTTT. It codes for CASSDNSGRGTDTQYF.

This clone was counted only a few times. This chain links TRBV15 with TRBJ1-1, with D possibly matching TRBD1 (6 bases). In germline, CDR1 is LNHNV, CDR2 YYDKDF (reference sequence). Deletions cut 7 bases from V and 3 bases from J, with 15 bases between. CDR3 length: 14 amino acids. CDR3 region: CATNEGGWDTEAFF. For the CDR3, the DNA is TGTGCCACCAATGAGGGGGGCTGGGACACTGAAGCTTTCTTT.

J is TRBJ2-3 and V is TRBV11-2; possible D gene TRBD1, 6 bases. V shed 4 bases and J shed 3 bases, with 20 bases lying between them. This CDR3 has 17 residues. From germline, CDR1 is SGHAT and CDR2 FQNNGV. The CDR3 loop reads CASSSESQTGYTDTQYF. The DNA for the CDR3 is TGTGCCAGCAGCTCCGAGTCGCAGACAGGTTATACAGATACGCAGTATTTT.

The rearrangement links TRBV29-1 to TRBJ1-1; D remains ambiguous. The CDR3 runs 13 residues. V lost 6 bases, J lost 2 bases, and 13 bases lay in between. Germline CDR1 SQVTM, CDR2 ANQGSEA. The CDR3 DNA reads as TGCAGCGTCCCCAGAGAGGGAAACACTGAAGCTTTCTTT. It is translated as CSVPREGNTEAFF.

The rearrangement links TRBV9 to TRBJ1-1, with TRBD1 matching 9 bases. Trimming cost V 4 bases and J 4 bases; bases outside gene matches: 8. The CDR3 has 15 amino acids. In germline, CDR1 is SGDLS, CDR2 YYNGEE. CDR3 sequence (DNA): TGTGCCAGCAGCCCAGAGACAGGGGGGGTCACTGAAGCTTTCTTT. This codes for CASSPETGGVTEAFF. Full variable domain (missing parts from reference TRBV9 and TRBJ1-1): DSGVTQTPKHLITATGQRVTLRCSPRSGDLSVYWYQQSLDQGLQFLIQYYNGEERAKGNILERFSAQQFPDLHSELNLSSLELGDSALYFCASSPETGGVTEAFFGQGTRLTVV.

The V gene is TRBV7-6, the J gene TRBJ2-1; 9 bases are a match to TRBD2. The CDR3 length is 17 residues. CDR1 is SGHVS and CDR2 is FNYEAQ in the germline V gene. J was trimmed by 0 bases and V by 5 bases; bases with no gene match: 8. CDR3 sequence: CASSPPSGTLSYNEQFF. CDR3 DNA sequence: TGTGCCAGCAGCCCACCTAGCGGGACGCTCTCCTACAATGAGCAGTTCTTC.

The rearrangement links TRBV11-2 to TRBJ1-4; TRBD1 matches at 10 bases. After removal of 0 bases from V and 5 bases from J, the junction contained 0 bases not matched to a gene. Germline CDR1 SGHAT, CDR2 FQNNGV. The CDR3 has 15 residues. The CDR3 spells CASSLETGGNEKLFF. CDR3 DNA sequence: TGTGCCAGCAGCTTAGAGACAGGGGGCAATGAAAAACTGTTTTTT.

The V and J genes are TRBV18 and TRBJ2-1; 7 bases map to TRBD2. The CDR3 sequence is 16 residues long. Germline CDR1 reads KGHSH; CDR2 reads LQKENI. Germline trimming cut 3 bases from V and 5 bases from J; bases unmatched to any gene: 10. The CDR3 DNA is TGTGCCAGCTCACCCAACCCCGGGGGGAAGAACAATGAGCAGTTCTTC. This encodes CASSPNPGGKNNEQFF. The entire variable domain, with the rest obtained from reference TRBV18 and TRBJ2-1, is as follows: NAGVMQNPRHLVRRRGQEARLRCSPMKGHSHVYWYRQLPEEGLKFMVYLQKENIIDESGMPKERFSAEFPKEGPSILRIQQVVRGDSAAYFCASSPNPGGKNNEQFFGPGTRLTVL.

This chain links TRBV6-5 with TRBJ2-7, with a weak D call TRBD2 (5 bases). CDR1 and CDR2 (germline): MNHEY, SVGAGI. Trimming removed 7 bases at V and 2 bases at J, with 12 bases between. This CDR3 has 13 residues. DNA for the CDR3: TGTGCCAGCATCGGACTTGCCCCCTACGAGCAGTACTTC. Translation: CASIGLAPYEQYF.

This chain links TRBV5-6 with TRBJ1-2; perhaps TRBD1 as D (6 bases). This CDR3 has 13 amino acids. The germline V and J ends were trimmed by 4 bases and 8 bases, with 15 bases remaining between them. Germline V CDR1 and CDR2: SGHDT, YYEEEE. CDR3 nucleotide sequence: TGTGCCAGCAGCGTCGACAGGTCGGGGGGCTACACCTTC. It codes for CASSVDRSGGYTF.

This chain links TRBV5-6 with TRBJ1-5; D remains ambiguous. Germline V CDR1 and CDR2: SGHDT, YYEEEE. CDR3 length: 15 residues. Trimming took off 6 bases at V and 4 bases at J, with 17 bases between the two ends. The CDR3 DNA reads TGTGCCAGCAAGTCGGGTTTACAGTCTAATCAGCCCCAGCATTTT. This sequence encodes CASKSGLQSNQPQHF.

By share of the sample, this clone is medium-sized. V gene TRBV11-2 combines with J gene TRBJ2-3, with 11 bases matching TRBD1. This CDR3 spans 14 amino acids. V gave up 5 bases and J gave up 4 bases; unmatched junction bases: 2. Germline values: CDR1 SGHAT, CDR2 FQNNGV. The CDR3 sequence is CASSQGQGADTQYF. The DNA of the CDR3 is TGTGCCAGCAGCCAGGGACAGGGGGCAGATACGCAGTATTTT.

This clone was detected only once. The rearrangement links TRBV13 to TRBJ1-3; D unresolved. Per germline, CDR1 PRHDT and CDR2 FYEKMQ (reference sequence). The CDR3 has 14 residues. Trimming pared 3 bases from V and 3 bases from J, leaving 9 bases between. The CDR3 region has the DNA TGTGCCAGCAGCTTTATAGGGAGTGGAAACACCATATATTTT. This sequence encodes CASSFIGSGNTIYF.

This clone turned up a few times. This sequence joins TRBV11-2 and TRBJ2-3; D is tentatively TRBD1 or TRBD2 (5 bases each). Trimming removed 8 bases at V and 5 bases at J, with 17 bases between. The germline V gene has CDR1 SGHAT and CDR2 FQNNGV. The CDR3 loop spans 14 amino acids. The CDR3 loop is CASSPGTPVDTQYF. Written as DNA, the CDR3 is TGTGCCAGCTCCCCAGGGACCCCGGTAGATACGCAGTATTTT.

The V gene is TRBV6-6, the J gene TRBJ2-5; D uncertain. The V end was cut by 6 bases, the J end by 2 bases, with 1 base between. The CDR3 has 10 amino acids. Per the germline V gene, CDR1 is MNHNY and CDR2 is SVGAGI (reference sequence). The CDR3 sequence is CASRQETQYF. In nucleotides, the CDR3 is TGTGCCAGCAGGCAAGAGACCCAGTACTTC.

The chain carries TRBV15 and TRBJ1-3; D unresolved. In germline, CDR1 is LNHNV, CDR2 YYDKDF (reference sequence). This CDR3 spans 14 amino acids. Trimming cost V 5 bases and J 0 bases, with 8 bases left between them. For the CDR3, the DNA is TGTGCCACCAGCCCGGACGTCTCTGGAAACACCATATATTTT. Its protein product is CATSPDVSGNTIYF.